This record looks at one T cell receptor beta chain sequence and its context. Its specificity is not known. TCRdb's table, derived via immunoSEQ multiplex PCR, lists solely in-frame clones and lacks some. The sample includes 2,500,000 or so clones, more than 85% of them seen just once. The length of the CDR3 is 15 residues. V was shortened by 3 bases and J by 6 bases, with 18 bases between the two germline ends. Per germline, CDR1 LGHNT and CDR2 FRNRAP. The data belong to a study of shared clonotypes between healthy human individuals. Study-wide results and limits: The study's rarefaction showed incomplete sorted-subset sequencing despite large depth. Naive CD4 clonotypes overlapped across a few donors at roughly 5.1%. Lower generation probabilities were found for non-shared clonotypes than for those shared by all four donors.

Sequences were obtained from naive CD4+ T cells from PBMCs. Subset of the sample: CD45RA+ positively selected. The chain employs TRBV12-5 and TRBJ2-7; TRBD2 might be the D (5 bases). This receptor was obtained from a man between 18 and 35 years old in good health. Some clones in this sample may be carry-over from other donors' samples. CDR3 sequence reads: CASGLDGIRGLEQYF. DNA for the CDR3: TGTGCTAGTGGTTTAGATGGGATAAGAGGGCTCGAGCAGTACTTC. Full variable domain (remainder filled in from reference TRBV12-5 and TRBJ2-7): DARVTQTPRHKVTEMGQEVTMRCQPILGHNTVFWYRQTMMQGLELLAYFRNRAPLDDSGMPKDRFSAEMPDATLATLKIQPSEPRDSAVYFCASGLDGIRGLEQYFGPGTRLTVT.